These 18 T cell receptor beta chains share one sample of origin, sequenced in a study of Ad26.COV2.S vaccination and SARS-CoV-2 variants. Treatment here: approximately 18 received Ad26.COV2.S at low or high dose, single or two shots; 5 received placebo; per-sample allocation not given. Sampling happened 63 days after the first vaccine or placebo injection. The repertoire was sequenced with immunoSEQ multiplex PCR; TCRdb's copy has only in-frame clones and lacks some. The table has about 440,000 clones, 90% seen once. The source material was peripheral blood, sampled in a trial of Ad26.COV2.S vaccine versus placebo. These receptors were taken from a person between 18 and 65 years old who received the Ad26.COV2.S COVID-19 vaccine or a placebo.

This chain joins TRBV2 and TRBJ2-1, with a tentative D call TRBD2 (6 bases). Germline V lookup: CDR1 SNHLY, CDR2 FYNNEI. Trimming stripped 0 bases from V and 0 bases from J, with 15 bases between. This CDR3 contains 18 residues. In DNA form, the CDR3 reads TGTGCCAGCAGTGAAGCTGGGGCGGGAAGTTTCTCCTACAATGAGCAGTTCTTC. Its protein product is CASSEAGAGSFSYNEQFF.

In this sample, this clone turned up a few times. The chain recombines TRBV6-5 with TRBJ2-2, with 9 bases matching TRBD2. Germline CDR1 is MNHEY and CDR2 is SVGAGI. J was trimmed by 7 bases and V by 8 bases; bases with no gene match: 8. This CDR3 is 14 amino acids long. CDR3 DNA sequence: TGTGCCAGCGGGGCGGGAGGGCAAAACGGGGAGCTGTTTTTT. Translated: CASGAGGQNGELFF.

This chain uses TRBV5-3 with TRBJ2-7; the D is unclear. TRBV5-3 is given ORF status, its function remaining uncertain. Trimming removed 0 bases from V and 2 bases from J, with 3 bases in between. CDR3 length: 12 amino acids. In nucleotides, the CDR3 is TGTGCCAGAAGCTTGGGAGCCTACGAGCAGTACTTC. This gives the protein CARSLGAYEQYF.

This chain joins TRBV24-1 and TRBJ1-1; the D gene is possibly TRBD1 (5 bases). Deletions cut 3 bases from V and 8 bases from J, with 15 bases between. Germline-derived CDR1 and CDR2 are KGHDR and SFDVKD. This CDR3 spans 14 amino acids. The CDR3 reads CATSDPGFDGEAFF. CDR3 sequence (DNA): TGTGCCACCAGTGATCCAGGGTTTGATGGAGAAGCTTTCTTT.

CDR3 sequence: CASSLDGGLQETQYF. The CDR3 bases are TGTGCCAGCAGCTTAGACGGGGGGCTCCAAGAGACCCAGTACTTC. The V call is TRBV7-2, the J call TRBJ2-5, with a possible D match to TRBD2 (7 bases). Germline assignment: CDR1 SGHTA and CDR2 FQGNSA. V lost 1 base and J lost 1, with 10 bases in between. This CDR3 contains 15 residues.

Comment on this clone: The germline gene is not matched at one end of the junction; a read error may be the cause. The V and J genes are TRBV7-7 and TRBJ2-5; the match to TRBD2 covers 9 bases. This CDR3 comprises 14 residues. Germline lookup yields CDR1 SSHAT and CDR2 FNYEAQ (reference sequence). CDR3 in amino acids: CASSYGGREETQYF. The CDR3 nucleotides read TGTGCTAGCAGCTACGGCGGGAGGGAAGAGACCCAGTACTTC.

The chain couples TRBV7-6 to TRBJ2-1; 9 bases agree with TRBD1. V lost 5 bases and J lost 4; bases outside the gene matches: 12. The CDR3 sequence is 17 residues long. Germline V gives CDR1 SGHVS, CDR2 FNYEAQ. The CDR3 sequence: CASSPMGGTGLYNEQFF. The CDR3 DNA follows: TGTGCCAGCAGCCCTATGGGGGGGACAGGGCTTTACAATGAGCAGTTCTTC.

V gene TRBV6-5 combines with J gene TRBJ2-1; 11 bases map to TRBD2. The trim removed 11 bases at V and 7 bases at J, leaving 10 bases unmatched. The CDR3 has 14 amino acids. The germline CDR1 and CDR2 sequences are MNHEY and SVGAGI. The CDR3 sequence is CAGSIAGGVNEQFF. The CDR3 nucleotides read TGTGCCGGCTCTATAGCGGGAGGGGTGAATGAGCAGTTCTTC.

The chain combines TRBV5-1 with TRBJ2-7, with TRBD1 matching over 12 bases. The V and J ends lost 0 bases and 3 bases, in that order; junction bases with no gene match: 4. The CDR3 runs 16 residues. CDR1 is SGHRS, CDR2 YFSETQ, per germline. The CDR3 reads CASSLGGQGALYEQYF. CDR3 nucleotides: TGCGCCAGCAGCTTGGGGGGACAGGGGGCTCTCTACGAGCAGTACTTC. The full variable domain, its missing parts supplied by reference TRBV5-1 and TRBJ2-7, is KAGVTQTPRYLIKTRGQQVTLSCSPISGHRSVSWYQQTPGQGLQFLFEYFSETQRNKGNFPGRFSGRQFSNSRSEMNVSTLELGDSALYLCASSLGGQGALYEQYFGPGTRLTVT.

This clone was seen a single time. This chain connects TRBV6-5 to TRBJ1-1; D possibly corresponds to TRBD1 (5 bases). This CDR3 region has 15 residues. Germline-derived CDR1 and CDR2 are MNHEY and SVGAGI. Trimming stripped 6 bases from V and 4 bases from J, with 18 bases between. CDR3 coding DNA: TGTGCCAGCAGCCCACTGGACAACGGGTTCACTGAAGCTTTCTTT. It is translated as CASSPLDNGFTEAFF.

The V gene is TRBV19, the J gene TRBJ2-1; a possible D gene is TRBD2 (6 bases). Trimming shortened V by 5 bases and J by 4 bases, and 18 bases separated the two germline ends. The CDR3 loop spans 16 amino acids. From germline, CDR1 is LNHDA and CDR2 SQIVND (reference sequence). The CDR3 DNA is TGTGCCAGTAGTCCACGGGGGACTGGGATGTACAATGAGCAGTTCTTC. Translation: CASSPRGTGMYNEQFF.

This clone was detected only a few times. This sequence joins TRBV7-8 and TRBJ2-1, with 13 bases matching TRBD2. Germline CDR1 is SGHVS and CDR2 is FQNEAQ. This CDR3 contains 16 residues. With V trimmed by 4 bases and J by 3 bases, 3 bases remained unmatched. The CDR3 nucleotides are TGTGCCAGCAGCTCCGGACTAGCGGGAGACTACAATGAGCAGTTCTTC. Amino acids: CASSSGLAGDYNEQFF.

The genes are TRBV11-3 and TRBJ2-1; D gene uncertain. The V end was cut by 2 bases, the J end by 4 bases, with 18 bases between. Germline V gives CDR1 SGHNT, CDR2 YENEEA. The CDR3 consists of 17 residues. CDR3 nucleotides: TGTGCCAGCAGCTTACTTGGGCAGGCCAAAGGATACAATGAGCAGTTCTTC. It codes for CASSLLGQAKGYNEQFF.

This sequence joins TRBV14 and TRBJ2-1; D is ambiguous. Germline V gives CDR1 SGHDN, CDR2 FVKESK. The CDR3 is 15 amino acids. Trimming cost V 1 base and J 2 bases, with 9 bases left between them. The CDR3 coding sequence is TGTGCCAGCAGCCAAGGCCTTTCTCCCTACAATGAGCAGTTCTTC. Translation: CASSQGLSPYNEQFF.

The chain couples TRBV9 to TRBJ2-2; 9 nucleotides agree with TRBD2. This CDR3 comprises 16 residues. Losses at the gene ends were 3 bases for V and 0 bases for J; bases not matched to a gene: 3. Looked up from germline, CDR1 is SGDLS and CDR2 is YYNGEE. The CDR3 DNA reads TGTGCCAGCAGCGCCCGGACTAGCGCGAACACCGGGGAGCTGTTTTTT. Protein product: CASSARTSANTGELFF.

The gene calls are TRBV27 and TRBJ2-1; 7 nucleotides match TRBD2. This CDR3 spans 15 amino acids. Germline CDR1 is MNHEY and CDR2 is SMNVEV (reference sequence). J lost 0 bases, V lost 3 bases, and 2 bases had no gene match. The CDR3 nucleotides read TGTGCCAGCAGTTTGAGCGGGAACTCCTACAATGAGCAGTTCTTC. Translation gives CASSLSGNSYNEQFF.

The CDR3 region has the DNA TGTGCCACCAGTGACCTTTCCCTCAAAGGAGGCTACACCTTC. Translating gives CATSDLSLKGGYTF. This chain links TRBV24-1 with TRBJ1-2; D is ambiguous. The germline V gene encodes CDR1 KGHDR and CDR2 SFDVKD. The CDR3 covers 14 residues. V was pared by 4 bases and J by 8 bases, with 16 bases between.

This clone was seen a few times. This chain joins TRBV5-1 and TRBJ1-3, with 8 bases that match TRBD1. CDR1 is SGHRS and CDR2 is YFSETQ in the germline V gene. The CDR3 extends over 21 amino acids. The trim removed 5 bases at V and 2 bases at J, leaving 24 bases unmatched. The CDR3 DNA follows: TGCGCCAGCAGTTTGATGGAACCGGGACAGGCCGCTCTGGGACCTGGAAACACCATATATTTT. It is translated as CASSLMEPGQAALGPGNTIYF.